This T cell receptor (beta chain) was documented in a study of T cell responses to AZD1222 COVID-19 vaccine. The CDR3 runs 13 residues. V lost 6 bases and J lost 7, with 15 bases in between. The germline CDR1 and CDR2 sequences are SGHTA and FQGNSA. This clone showed up just a few times. TCRdb's copy holds only in-frame clones and misses some; the assay was immunoSEQ multiplex PCR. Found here are some 100,000 clones, approximately 90% of them singletons; the top ten hold 9.5% to 13%. The J gene is TRBJ1-1, the V gene TRBV7-2; D is perhaps TRBD1 (5 bases). The receptor was isolated from an adult in good health. Sequencing was performed on peripheral blood, taken on day 0 of AZD1222 vaccination. Written as DNA, the CDR3 is TGTGCCAGCAGTTTTTCCACAGGATTTGAAGCTTTCTTT. Translated: CASSFSTGFEAFF.